The present TCR beta chain was sequenced within a study of shared clonotypes between healthy human individuals. General study findings and limits: The expectation was that sequencing depth would affect clonotype sharing among donors. Across several donors, naive CD4 shared roughly 5%, naive CD8 around 4%, memory CD4 2.3%, memory CD8 about 0.38%. Researchers found naive subsets generally carried larger estimated richness than memory subsets.

Positive CCR7 selection of CD45RO-negative cells yielded the naive CD8 cells, and terminally differentiated effector memory CD45RA+ cells were excluded. For this clone: Its antigen is unknown.

This was a deep-level run. Profiling relied on immunoSEQ multiplex PCR, and the TCRdb table lists in-frame clones only, not all of them. Counted here are roughly 2.1 million clones, approximately 94% occurring once; the ten biggest clones make up 1.7%. The germline V gene encodes CDR1 SGHTA and CDR2 FQGTGA. The length of the CDR3 is 16 residues. V gave up 1 base and J gave up 2 bases; unmatched junction bases: 4. The clonotype comes from a man aged 18-30 years in good health. Some clones in this sample may be carry-over from other donors' samples. The chain joins TRBV7-3 to TRBJ2-2, with 7 bases that match TRBD2. Sample: naive CD8+ T cells from PBMCs. This CDR3 is CASSLNLAANTGELFF. CDR3 sequence (DNA): TGTGCCAGCAGCTTAAATCTAGCGGCCAACACCGGGGAGCTGTTTTTT. Full variable domain (remainder filled in from reference TRBV7-3 and TRBJ2-2): GAGVSQTPSNKVTEKGKYVELRCDPISGHTALYWYRQSLGQGPEFLIYFQGTGAADDSGLPNDRFFAVRPEGSVSTLKIQRTERGDSAVYLCASSLNLAANTGELFFGEGSRLTVL.